The 23 T cell receptor beta chains reported below all come from one sample, sequenced in a study of T-cell memory formation after mild COVID-19. TCRdb analysed the 5' RACE reads with MiXCR anew, one entry per CDR3 protein. The sample includes about 55,000 distinct CDR3 sequences, 9.5% seen only once; the top ten take 1.2%. The sequenced sample was PBMCs or a T cell subset sorted from them (not recorded which). These receptors were obtained from a young man who had mild COVID-19 (a few samples of this study predate the infection). Cell type and time point are not known.

The rearrangement uses TRBV5-1 and TRBJ2-5; a weak D match, TRBD1 (6 bases). V lost 2 bases, J lost 5 bases, and 10 bases lay in between. This CDR3 comprises 13 residues. CDR1 SGHRS and CDR2 YFSETQ come from the germline V gene. This CDR3 is CASSLGQRETQYF. CDR3 nucleotides: TGCGCCAGCAGCTTAGGACAGCGGGAGACCCAGTACTTC.

In its sample, this clonotype was seen many times. The V call is TRBV6-2 or TRBV6-3, the J call TRBJ2-3, with D perhaps matching TRBD1 or TRBD2 (6 bases each). The germline CDR1 and CDR2 sequences are MNHEY and SVGEGT. V gave up 5 bases and J gave up 3 bases, with 15 bases separating them. This CDR3 has 15 amino acids. CDR3 DNA: TGTGCCAGCAGTCGGGGGCAAACCAATACAGATACGCAGTATTTT. Its protein is CASSRGQTNTDTQYF.

This clonotype was recorded a few times. The CDR3 DNA reads as TGTGCCAGCAGCGCCCAGACAGGGATCGGCACCGGGGAGCTGTTTTTT. The encoded protein is CASSAQTGIGTGELFF. The chain carries TRBV7-3 and TRBJ2-2, with 7 bases that match TRBD1. Germline V gives CDR1 SGHTA, CDR2 FQGTGA. Trimming took 5 bases from V and 4 from J; bases not matched to a gene: 10. The CDR3 runs 16 residues.

This clonotype was recorded a few times. The chain joins TRBV5-1 to TRBJ2-7; 7 positions match TRBD1. This CDR3 region has 11 residues. Germline V gene sequence: CDR1 SGHRS, CDR2 YFSETQ. The ends lost 8 bases at V and 5 bases at J; junction bases unmatched: 4. CDR3: CASTGVDEQYF. DNA for the CDR3: TGCGCCAGTACAGGGGTCGACGAGCAGTACTTC. Based on the CDR3 plus reference TRBV5-1 and TRBJ2-7, the full variable domain is KAGVTQTPRYLIKTRGQQVTLSCSPISGHRSVSWYQQTPGQGLQFLFEYFSETQRNKGNFPGRFSGRQFSNSRSEMNVSTLELGDSALYLCASTGVDEQYFGPGTRLTVT.

This chain joins TRBV20-1 and TRBJ2-2, with D possibly matching TRBD2 (5 bases). Germline CDR1 and CDR2: DFQATT and SNEGSKA (reference sequence). The CDR3 extends over 11 amino acids. V was cut by 6 bases and J by 7 bases, with 9 bases left in between. The DNA for the CDR3 is TGCAGTGCGGGAGATAACGGGGAGCTGTTTTTT. It codes for CSAGDNGELFF.

CDR3 in DNA: TGCGCCAGCAGCCAAGGGGTAGCGGGGGACTTCTACGAGCAGTACTTC. Its translation: CASSQGVAGDFYEQYF. This chain connects TRBV4-3 to TRBJ2-7, with 9 bases aligning to TRBD2. The CDR3 runs 16 residues. V dropped 1 base and J dropped 3; count of bases not matched to a gene: 7. The germline V gene has CDR1 LGHNA and CDR2 YSLEER.

This clonotype was observed at least ten times. This chain joins TRBV5-1 and TRBJ1-4; D gene unclear. The germline gives CDR1 SGHRS, CDR2 YFSETQ. Trimming removed 4 bases from V and 6 bases from J, with 10 bases in between. The CDR3 contains 13 residues. The CDR3 region has the DNA TGCGCCAGCAGCCCCGGACGAGATGAAAAACTGTTTTTT. It codes for CASSPGRDEKLFF.

This clonotype ranks as medium-sized. The chain employs TRBV29-1 and TRBJ2-5; D gene uncertain. The V gene lost 5 bases and the J gene lost 1 base, with 5 bases spanning the gap. The CDR3 covers 11 residues. CDR1 and CDR2 from the germline V gene are SQVTM and ANQGSEA. This CDR3 is CSVWIQETQYF. The CDR3 bases are TGCAGCGTTTGGATCCAAGAGACCCAGTACTTC.

Only a few counts were recorded for this clonotype. The chain links TRBV18 to TRBJ1-2; TRBD1 matches 7 bases. Germline trimming cut 3 bases from V and 8 bases from J; bases unmatched to any gene: 9. CDR1 and CDR2 (germline): KGHSH, LQKENI. The CDR3 runs 14 residues. CDR3: CASSPGQRDRGYTF. The CDR3 region has the DNA TGTGCCAGCTCACCGGGACAGCGGGACCGGGGCTACACCTTC.

Ten or more counts support this clonotype. The chain combines TRBV7-8 with TRBJ2-6, with unresolved D. CDR3 size: 15 residues. Trimming removed 2 bases at V and 2 bases at J, with 7 bases between. Looked up from germline, CDR1 is SGHVS and CDR2 is FQNEAQ. The CDR3 region is CASSLMTTGANVLTF. The CDR3 coding sequence is TGTGCCAGCAGCTTAATGACAACTGGGGCCAACGTCCTGACTTTC.

This clonotype occurred a few times. V is TRBV5-1 and J is TRBJ2-7, with D tentatively TRBD2 (6 bases). The CDR3 is 15 amino acids. The V gene's germline CDR1 is SGHRS and CDR2 YFSETQ. V dropped 0 bases and J dropped 4 bases, with 14 bases sitting between them. Here the CDR3 DNA reads TGCGCCAGCAGCTTGGAGACGGGGGAGTCGTACGAGCAGTACTTC. Translating gives CASSLETGESYEQYF.

The sample holds many counts of this clonotype. This CDR3 is CASSLGGGDHLGQYF. The DNA of the CDR3 is TGTGCCAGCAGTTTAGGGGGGGGCGACCACCTCGGGCAGTATTTT. This chain uses TRBV12-3 or TRBV12-4 with TRBJ2-3; D is possibly TRBD2 (7 bases). Trimming pared 1 base from V and 11 bases from J, leaving 19 bases between. The CDR3 has 15 residues.

This clonotype showed up just a few times. The rearrangement links TRBV5-1 to TRBJ1-2; 8 bases align to TRBD1. CDR1 and CDR2 from the germline V gene are SGHRS and YFSETQ. The CDR3 length is 16 residues. The V segment lost 0 bases and the J segment 7 bases; nucleotides outside the gene matches: 11. The CDR3 DNA reads as TGCGCCAGCAGCTTGGTTGCCGGACAGGGTTATAGTGGCTACACCTTC. It translates to CASSLVAGQGYSGYTF.

This clonotype was seen more than once but under ten times. The CDR3 reads CASSDGQVTGELFF. The CDR3 DNA sequence: TGTGCCAGCAGCGACGGACAGGTCACCGGGGAGCTGTTTTTT. This chain links TRBV7-3 with TRBJ2-2; TRBD1 agrees at 7 bases. The CDR3 covers 14 residues. Germline CDR1 and CDR2: SGHTA and FQGTGA. Losses at the gene ends were 5 bases for V and 4 bases for J; bases not matched to a gene: 4.

A few counts support this clonotype. The chain recombines TRBV18 with TRBJ2-3, with D possibly TRBD1 on 6 matching bases. In germline, CDR1 is KGHSH, CDR2 LQKENI. The CDR3 totals 15 residues. The V end lost 2 bases, the J end lost 1 base, and 10 bases lay between the germline ends. The CDR3 nucleotides are TGTGCCAGCTCACCAGGACAGCCCCGCACAGATACGCAGTATTTT. This sequence encodes CASSPGQPRTDTQYF.

The rearrangement joins TRBV7-2 to TRBJ1-1; TRBD1 matches 8 bases. Germline CDR1 reads SGHTA; CDR2 reads FQGNSA. The J segment lost 10 bases and the V segment lost 1 base, leaving 5 bases of the junction unmatched. The CDR3 is 13 amino acids. Here the CDR3 reads CASSLETGVAAFF. For the CDR3, the DNA is TGTGCCAGCAGCTTAGAGACAGGGGTTGCAGCTTTCTTT.

This clonotype has just a few counts. The rearrangement uses TRBV6-5 and TRBJ2-7, with TRBD1 identical over 7 bases. The germline V gene encodes CDR1 MNHEY and CDR2 SVGAGI. This CDR3 region has 16 residues. Losses at the gene ends were 0 bases for V and 1 base for J; bases not matched to a gene: 6. DNA for the CDR3: TGTGCCAGCAGTTACTCTTCAGGCAGGGGGTCCTACGAGCAGTACTTC. It encodes CASSYSSGRGSYEQYF.

V and J are TRBV7-9 and TRBJ2-4; TRBD2 agrees at 15 bases. This CDR3 region has 16 residues. The V gene end was trimmed by 5 bases and the J gene end by 8 bases; junction bases not matched to a gene: 7. Germline values: CDR1 SEHNR, CDR2 FQNEAQ (reference sequence). The CDR3 coding sequence is TGTGCCAGCAGCAGACGGACTAGCGGGGGGGCGGACATTCAGTACTTC. Its protein is CASSRRTSGGADIQYF.

The rearrangement joins TRBV7-3 to TRBJ1-1; D is unresolved. CDR1 and CDR2 from the germline V gene are SGHTA and FQGTGA. The CDR3 is made up of 14 amino acids. V was cut by 3 bases and J by 1 base, with 9 bases left in between. The CDR3 loop is CASSLNVGNTEAFF. Here the CDR3 DNA reads TGTGCCAGCAGCTTGAATGTGGGGAACACTGAAGCTTTCTTT.

Only a few counts were recorded for this clonotype. The chain is built from TRBV5-1 and TRBJ2-2; D is perhaps TRBD1 (5 bases). The ends were cut back, 0 bases at V and 1 base at J, with 16 bases in the middle. The CDR3 consists of 18 residues. The germline CDR1 and CDR2 sequences are SGHRS and YFSETQ. CDR3 residues: CASSLESGRGWNTGELFF. Written as DNA, the CDR3 is TGCGCCAGCAGCTTGGAATCTGGTAGGGGCTGGAACACCGGGGAGCTGTTTTTT.

The chain joins TRBV5-4 to TRBJ1-1, with D possibly TRBD1 on 6 matching bases. V lost 0 bases to trimming and J lost 6 bases, with 21 bases between them. The CDR3 loop spans 17 amino acids. Germline V gives CDR1 SGHNT, CDR2 YYREEE (reference sequence). The CDR3: CASSLGPLQGPSAEAFF. In DNA form, the CDR3 reads TGTGCCAGCAGCTTGGGCCCTTTACAGGGACCTAGCGCTGAAGCTTTCTTT.

This clonotype appeared a few times. The V gene is TRBV11-2, the J gene TRBJ2-2; unclear D gene. Germline V gives CDR1 SGHAT, CDR2 FQNNGV. The V gene lost 5 bases and the J gene lost 6 bases, with 10 bases spanning the gap. This CDR3 comprises 13 residues. Here the CDR3 reads CASSPKGPGELFF. CDR3 DNA sequence: TGTGCCAGCAGCCCTAAGGGCCCCGGGGAGCTGTTTTTT.

This clonotype was counted at least ten times. CDR3 sequence reads: CASCPQANTDTQYF. As DNA, the CDR3 is TGTGCCAGCTGTCCACAGGCGAACACAGATACGCAGTATTTT. This chain connects TRBV11-2 to TRBJ2-3; tentatively, D is TRBD1 (5 bases). The V end was cut by 8 bases, the J end by 2 bases, with 14 bases between. Germline V gene lookup returns CDR1 SGHAT and CDR2 FQNNGV. There are 14 residues in the CDR3.